Sequencing of this T cell receptor (beta chain) was carried out in a study of cytotoxic CD8 clonotypes in ibrutinib-treated CLL. At the level of the study: Each sample contained, on average, about 250,000 productive templates and nearly 95,000 productive rearrangements. Regarding the study as a whole: Relative to age-matched healthy donors, clonality at baseline was higher, and it tracked circulating CD8+ T-cell counts. Sustained-remission and progressing patients were not sampled at matched times.

TCR beta library input comprised roughly 2 micrograms of genomic DNA from cryopreserved PBMCs. Worth noting for this clone: The antigen is not known.

Germline V gene sequence: CDR1 MDHEN, CDR2 SYDVKM. Trimming took 7 bases from V and 2 from J, leaving 12 bases between them. This CDR3 comprises 14 residues. Sequencing was performed with immunoSEQ multiplex PCR; in TCRdb, only in-frame clones are kept and a portion is missing. The table lists about 45,000 clones, 60% to 80% of them singletons. Sequenced material: PBMCs, taken after 24 months of ibrutinib treatment. The clonotype comes from a human donor with chronic lymphocytic leukemia. The chain carries TRBV28 and TRBJ1-3; D not resolved. Written as DNA, the CDR3 is TGTGCCAGCACTCCACAACGGGCTGGAAACACCATATATTTT. Translated, it gives CASTPQRAGNTIYF.